A selection of T cell receptor beta chains follows, all from one sample in a study of Tregs in tolerant kidney transplant recipients. Produced via immunoSEQ multiplex PCR; TCRdb's table is partial and in-frame only. The sample records about 64,000 clones, more than 70% being singletons. The source material was CD4+ T cells from blood (PBMCs), sampled 6 months after the transplant. The receptors shown here come from a human patient who received a combined kidney and bone marrow transplant. The T cells may come from the graft donor. Both conserved end residues are part of each CDR3. Fields, in order: V gene, J gene, CDR3 length, D gene, clone size, CDR3 DNA, CDR3 protein. A D gene is named only where the DNA matches it firmly. Not every row has a clone size; where given, it reads once, few, many or a size class.

V gene: TRBV5-6; J gene: TRBJ2-7; CDR3 length: 16; D gene: TRBD2; clone size: .; CDR3 DNA: TGTGCCAGCAGCTCTGGGACTAGCGGGAGAATCTACGAGCAGTACTTC; CDR3 protein: CASSSGTSGRIYEQYF
V gene: TRBV9; J gene: TRBJ2-5; CDR3 length: 14; D gene: TRBD2; clone size: .; CDR3 DNA: TGTGCCAGCAGCTTTAGCGGGTGGACAGAGACCCAGTACTTC; CDR3 protein: CASSFSGWTETQYF
V gene: TRBV5-1; J gene: TRBJ1-4; CDR3 length: 13; D gene: .; clone size: once; CDR3 DNA: TGCGCCAGCAGTCGTGTCGGAGGTGAAAAACTGTTTTTT; CDR3 protein: CASSRVGGEKLFF
V gene: TRBV5-1; J gene: TRBJ1-2; CDR3 length: 16; D gene: .; clone size: .; CDR3 DNA: TGCGCCAGCAGCTTAGATCTTCGGCAGGCACCGTATGGCTACACCTTC; CDR3 protein: CASSLDLRQAPYGYTF
V gene: TRBV4-3; J gene: TRBJ2-3; CDR3 length: 17; D gene: TRBD2; clone size: .; CDR3 DNA: TGCGCCAGCAGCCGAGATAGACCGGGGGGGCAAACAGATACGCAGTATTTT; CDR3 protein: CASSRDRPGGQTDTQYF
V gene: TRBV7-3; J gene: TRBJ2-1; CDR3 length: 17; D gene: TRBD2; clone size: .; CDR3 DNA: TGTGCCAGCAGCTTAACTGCGGGGGGGCCGGACTACAATGAGCAGTTCTTC; CDR3 protein: CASSLTAGGPDYNEQFF
V gene: TRBV6-6; J gene: TRBJ1-5; CDR3 length: 13; D gene: TRBD1; clone size: .; CDR3 DNA: TGTGCCAGCAGCTTTGAACAGGGGCAGCCCCAGCATTTT; CDR3 protein: CASSFEQGQPQHF
V gene: TRBV28; J gene: TRBJ1-6; CDR3 length: 17; D gene: .; clone size: .; CDR3 DNA: TGTGCCAGCAGACGACAGACCAACTACCCTTTTCATTCCCCCCTCCACTTT; CDR3 protein: CASRRQTNYPFHSPLHF
V gene: TRBV7-2; J gene: TRBJ1-5; CDR3 length: 15; D gene: .; clone size: .; CDR3 DNA: TGTGCCAGCAGCTTACGGGGAGTTAGCAATCAGCCCCAGCATTTT; CDR3 protein: CASSLRGVSNQPQHF
V gene: TRBV5-5; J gene: TRBJ2-3; CDR3 length: 14; D gene: .; clone size: .; CDR3 DNA: TGTGCCAGCAGCCTTCCCACTAGCACAGATACGCAGTATTTT; CDR3 protein: CASSLPTSTDTQYF
V gene: TRBV5-8; J gene: TRBJ1-6; CDR3 length: 13; D gene: .; clone size: .; CDR3 DNA: TGTGCCAGCAGCTTGGAGAGTTCTTCCCCCCTCCACTTT; CDR3 protein: CASSLESSSPLHF
V gene: TRBV2; J gene: TRBJ2-7; CDR3 length: 15; D gene: .; clone size: .; CDR3 DNA: TGTGCCAGCAGGTACAGGGTCTCCCTTCACTACGAGCAGTACTTC; CDR3 protein: CASRYRVSLHYEQYF
V gene: TRBV4-1; J gene: TRBJ2-2; CDR3 length: 15; D gene: TRBD1; clone size: .; CDR3 DNA: TGCGCCAGCAGCACCCGGGACAGCGTCACCGGGGAGCTGTTTTTT; CDR3 protein: CASSTRDSVTGELFF
V gene: TRBV7-9; J gene: TRBJ1-1; CDR3 length: 13; D gene: TRBD1; clone size: .; CDR3 DNA: TGTGCCAGCAGCACAGGGGCGAACACTGAAGCTTTCTTT; CDR3 protein: CASSTGANTEAFF
V gene: TRBV5-1; J gene: TRBJ2-1; CDR3 length: 14; D gene: .; clone size: .; CDR3 DNA: TGCGCCAGCAGCTTGACAAGCTCCTACAATGAGCAGTTCTTC; CDR3 protein: CASSLTSSYNEQFF
V gene: TRBV30; J gene: TRBJ2-7; CDR3 length: 13; D gene: .; clone size: few; CDR3 DNA: TGTGCCTGGAGTGTACCGGGGACCTACGAGCAGTACTTC; CDR3 protein: CAWSVPGTYEQYF
V gene: TRBV5-1; J gene: TRBJ1-4; CDR3 length: 14; D gene: .; clone size: .; CDR3 DNA: TGCGCCAGCACCGGGGGGCAAATTAATGAAAAACTGTTTTTT; CDR3 protein: CASTGGQINEKLFF
V gene: TRBV14; J gene: TRBJ2-2; CDR3 length: 17; D gene: .; clone size: few; CDR3 DNA: TGTGCCAGCAGCCGCCGTCTGGGACATAGGGGGACCGGGGAGCTGTTTTTT; CDR3 protein: CASSRRLGHRGTGELFF
V gene: TRBV9; J gene: TRBJ1-2; CDR3 length: 17; D gene: TRBD1; clone size: .; CDR3 DNA: TGTGCCAGCAGCGGATTAAGACCTCGGACAGGGAGCTATGGCTACACCTTC; CDR3 protein: CASSGLRPRTGSYGYTF
V gene: TRBV28; J gene: TRBJ2-7; CDR3 length: 15; D gene: TRBD1; clone size: .; CDR3 DNA: TGTGCCAGCAGCACTACAGGGGTTTCGCCCTACGAGCAGTACTTC; CDR3 protein: CASSTTGVSPYEQYF
V gene: TRBV11-3; J gene: TRBJ2-1; CDR3 length: 17; D gene: TRBD2; clone size: .; CDR3 DNA: TGTGCCAGCAGCTTTGAGACTAGCGGGAGGTCCTACAATGAGCAGTTCTTC; CDR3 protein: CASSFETSGRSYNEQFF
V gene: TRBV5-1; J gene: TRBJ2-3; CDR3 length: 19; D gene: TRBD2; clone size: .; CDR3 DNA: TGCGCCAGCAGCTTGGCCTGGCATGTAGCGGGGGGTTCGTCGTATACGCAGTATTTT; CDR3 protein: CASSLAWHVAGGSSYTQYF
V gene: TRBV11-3; J gene: TRBJ2-7; CDR3 length: 14; D gene: .; clone size: .; CDR3 DNA: TGTGCCAGCAGCCCTTTCGACAGGACTGAGGAGCAGTACTTC; CDR3 protein: CASSPFDRTEEQYF
V gene: TRBV7-2; J gene: TRBJ1-2; CDR3 length: 16; D gene: TRBD1; clone size: .; CDR3 DNA: TGTGCCAGCAGCTTAGCAGGGACAGGGGAGTTCTATGGCTACACCTTC; CDR3 protein: CASSLAGTGEFYGYTF
V gene: TRBV30; J gene: TRBJ1-2; CDR3 length: 14; D gene: TRBD1; clone size: .; CDR3 DNA: TGTGCCTGGTGGCGGGACAGGGGTGTGATCGGCTACACCTTC; CDR3 protein: CAWWRDRGVIGYTF
V gene: TRBV5-1; J gene: TRBJ2-7; CDR3 length: 14; D gene: .; clone size: .; CDR3 DNA: TGCGCCAGCAGCTTGGCGGGGATCTCCTACGAGCAGTACTTC; CDR3 protein: CASSLAGISYEQYF
V gene: TRBV11-2; J gene: TRBJ2-1; CDR3 length: 15; D gene: TRBD1; clone size: medium-sized; CDR3 DNA: TGTGCCAGCAGCCAGGGGGTCAGCTCCTACAATGAGCAGTTCTTC; CDR3 protein: CASSQGVSSYNEQFF
V gene: TRBV7-3; J gene: TRBJ2-6; CDR3 length: 19; D gene: TRBD2; clone size: .; CDR3 DNA: TGTGCCAGCACCCCTGGGGGGGGACTAGCGGCGATGGGGGCCAACGTCCTGACTTTC; CDR3 protein: CASTPGGGLAAMGANVLTF
V gene: TRBV18; J gene: TRBJ1-4; CDR3 length: 16; D gene: .; clone size: .; CDR3 DNA: TGTGCCAGCTCACCAGGGGCCGGAGCAACTAATGAAAAACTGTTTTTT; CDR3 protein: CASSPGAGATNEKLFF
V gene: TRBV5-5; J gene: TRBJ2-5; CDR3 length: 13; D gene: .; clone size: .; CDR3 DNA: TGTGCCAGCAGCCGAGGGGGAATGGAGACCCAGTACTTC; CDR3 protein: CASSRGGMETQYF
V gene: TRBV2; J gene: TRBJ1-5; CDR3 length: 15; D gene: TRBD1; clone size: .; CDR3 DNA: TGTGCCAGCAGCGGTAGGACAGGTATAAATCAGCCCCAGCATTTT; CDR3 protein: CASSGRTGINQPQHF
V gene: TRBV7-3; J gene: TRBJ2-2; CDR3 length: 15; D gene: TRBD2; clone size: .; CDR3 DNA: TGTGCCAGCAGCTTAGACGGGAGGGATACCGGGGAGCTGTTTTTT; CDR3 protein: CASSLDGRDTGELFF
V gene: TRBV7-9; J gene: TRBJ1-4; CDR3 length: 16; D gene: TRBD1; clone size: few; CDR3 DNA: TGTGCCAGCAGCTTAGTAGGACAGGCAACTAATGAAAAACTGTTTTTT; CDR3 protein: CASSLVGQATNEKLFF
V gene: TRBV10-3; J gene: TRBJ2-1; CDR3 length: 15; D gene: TRBD2; clone size: .; CDR3 DNA: TGTGCCATCAGTAAACTAGCGGGACCCTACAATGAGCAGTTCTTC; CDR3 protein: CAISKLAGPYNEQFF
V gene: TRBV28; J gene: TRBJ2-3; CDR3 length: 15; D gene: .; clone size: .; CDR3 DNA: TGTGCCAGCAGTTTACCCCAGGGATTCACAGATACGCAGTATTTT; CDR3 protein: CASSLPQGFTDTQYF
V gene: TRBV4-3; J gene: TRBJ1-2; CDR3 length: 14; D gene: .; clone size: .; CDR3 DNA: TGCGCCAGCAGCCAGAATCTAGGGGGTTATGGCTACACCTTC; CDR3 protein: CASSQNLGGYGYTF
V gene: TRBV7-3; J gene: TRBJ1-2; CDR3 length: 14; D gene: .; clone size: .; CDR3 DNA: TGTGCCAGCAGCTTAACGGCACAGGGCGATGGCTACACCTTC; CDR3 protein: CASSLTAQGDGYTF
V gene: TRBV7-3; J gene: TRBJ2-3; CDR3 length: 15; D gene: .; clone size: .; CDR3 DNA: TGTGCCAGCAGCCACCGCCAGGGGTCCGCAGATACGCAGTATTTT; CDR3 protein: CASSHRQGSADTQYF
V gene: TRBV28; J gene: TRBJ2-7; CDR3 length: 12; D gene: .; clone size: .; CDR3 DNA: TGTGCCAGCAGTTCTCACAGGGACGAGCAGTACTTC; CDR3 protein: CASSSHRDEQYF
V gene: TRBV6-5; J gene: TRBJ1-1; CDR3 length: 14; D gene: .; clone size: once; CDR3 DNA: TGTGCCAGCAGTTACTCGTTGAGGCACACTGAAGCTTTCTTT; CDR3 protein: CASSYSLRHTEAFF
V gene: TRBV10-3; J gene: TRBJ1-2; CDR3 length: 15; D gene: .; clone size: .; CDR3 DNA: TGTGCCATCAGTGATAGGACAGAAGGGAACTATGGCTACACCTTC; CDR3 protein: CAISDRTEGNYGYTF
V gene: TRBV7-6; J gene: TRBJ1-5; CDR3 length: 16; D gene: .; clone size: .; CDR3 DNA: TGTGCCAGCAGCTCAAATGTCCCGGACACCAATCAGCCCCAGCATTTT; CDR3 protein: CASSSNVPDTNQPQHF
V gene: TRBV19; J gene: TRBJ2-4; CDR3 length: 13; D gene: .; clone size: .; CDR3 DNA: TGTGCCAGTAGTATAGGGCCAGGGAACATTCAGTACTTC; CDR3 protein: CASSIGPGNIQYF
V gene: TRBV18; J gene: TRBJ2-7; CDR3 length: 15; D gene: TRBD2; clone size: few; CDR3 DNA: TGTGCCAGCTCACCACGGGGACTAGTTTCAGCCGAGCAGTACTTC; CDR3 protein: CASSPRGLVSAEQYF
V gene: TRBV6-6; J gene: TRBJ2-3; CDR3 length: 16; D gene: TRBD1; clone size: .; CDR3 DNA: TGTGCCAGCAGTTGGCCGGGACAGGGGGCGACAGATACGCAGTATTTT; CDR3 protein: CASSWPGQGATDTQYF
V gene: TRBV15; J gene: TRBJ1-1; CDR3 length: 16; D gene: .; clone size: .; CDR3 DNA: TGTGCCACCAGCAGAGGAATTTTGGCTGTACAATGGTCAGCTTTCTTT; CDR3 protein: CATSRGILAVQWSAFF
V gene: TRBV4-1; J gene: TRBJ1-2; CDR3 length: 14; D gene: .; clone size: .; CDR3 DNA: TGCGCCAGCAGCCAACACTACCGGGAGGTAGGCTACACCTTC; CDR3 protein: CASSQHYREVGYTF
V gene: TRBV10-3; J gene: TRBJ1-2; CDR3 length: 13; D gene: .; clone size: .; CDR3 DNA: TGTGCCATCAGTGACCCGGGGAGGTATGGCTACACCTTC; CDR3 protein: CAISDPGRYGYTF
V gene: TRBV5-4; J gene: TRBJ2-5; CDR3 length: 14; D gene: .; clone size: .; CDR3 DNA: TGTGCCAGCAGCAAGGACAGTTACCAAGAGACCCAGTACTTC; CDR3 protein: CASSKDSYQETQYF
V gene: TRBV30; J gene: TRBJ1-2; CDR3 length: 12; D gene: TRBD1; clone size: .; CDR3 DNA: TGTGCCTGGAGTGCGACAGGGTTGGGCTACACCTTC; CDR3 protein: CAWSATGLGYTF
V gene: TRBV7-2; J gene: TRBJ1-4; CDR3 length: 15; D gene: TRBD1; clone size: .; CDR3 DNA: TGTGCCAGCAGCTTAGCGGGACAGAGTAATGAAAAACTGTTTTTT; CDR3 protein: CASSLAGQSNEKLFF
V gene: TRBV30; J gene: TRBJ2-7; CDR3 length: 14; D gene: TRBD1; clone size: .; CDR3 DNA: TGTGCCTGGAAATCGGACAGGGGGCGCTACGAGCAGTACTTC; CDR3 protein: CAWKSDRGRYEQYF
V gene: TRBV10-3; J gene: TRBJ2-6; CDR3 length: 13; D gene: .; clone size: .; CDR3 DNA: TGTGCCATCAGTGAGGAGGGTGTGTACGTCCTGACTTTC; CDR3 protein: CAISEEGVYVLTF
V gene: TRBV9; J gene: TRBJ2-1; CDR3 length: 15; D gene: TRBD1; clone size: .; CDR3 DNA: TGTGCCAGCACCCCGTGGGGACAGGGGGGTGTTGAGCAGTTCTTC; CDR3 protein: CASTPWGQGGVEQFF
V gene: TRBV5-4; J gene: TRBJ2-1; CDR3 length: 13; D gene: TRBD2; clone size: few; CDR3 DNA: TGTGCCAGCAGCACCAAGACTAGCGCAGAGCAGTTCTTC; CDR3 protein: CASSTKTSAEQFF